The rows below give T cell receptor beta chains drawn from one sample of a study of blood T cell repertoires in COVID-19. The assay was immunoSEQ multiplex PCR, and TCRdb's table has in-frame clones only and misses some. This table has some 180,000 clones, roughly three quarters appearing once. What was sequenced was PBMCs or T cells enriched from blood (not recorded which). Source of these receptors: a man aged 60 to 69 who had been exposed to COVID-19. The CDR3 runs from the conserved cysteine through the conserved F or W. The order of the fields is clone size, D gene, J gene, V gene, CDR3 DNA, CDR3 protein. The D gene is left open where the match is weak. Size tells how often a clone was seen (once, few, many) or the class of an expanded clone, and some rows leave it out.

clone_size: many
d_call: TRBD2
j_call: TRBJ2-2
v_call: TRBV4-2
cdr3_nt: TGTGCCAGCAGCGGTGGGGAGGCTAGCGGGAGGTTGAGCACCGGGGAGCTGTTTTTT
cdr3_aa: CASSGGEASGRLSTGELFF

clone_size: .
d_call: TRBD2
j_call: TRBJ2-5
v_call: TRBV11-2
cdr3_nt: TGTGCCAGCAGCTTAGCACTAGCGGGAGGTACACAAGAGACCCAGTACTTC
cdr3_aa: CASSLALAGGTQETQYF

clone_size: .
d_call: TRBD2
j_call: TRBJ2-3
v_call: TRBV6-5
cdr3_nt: TGTGCCAGCAGACCCACTAGCGGGGCCCACCTAGGGCAGTATTTT
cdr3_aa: CASRPTSGAHLGQYF

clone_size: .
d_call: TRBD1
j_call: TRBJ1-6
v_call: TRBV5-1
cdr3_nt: TGCGCCAGCAGCGCCGGGACAGGGAAGAATTCACCCCTCCACTTT
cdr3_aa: CASSAGTGKNSPLHF

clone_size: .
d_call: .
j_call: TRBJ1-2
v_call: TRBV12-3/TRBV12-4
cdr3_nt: TGTGCCAGCCAAATTGGGACACGGTTCACCTTC
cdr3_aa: CASQIGTRFTF

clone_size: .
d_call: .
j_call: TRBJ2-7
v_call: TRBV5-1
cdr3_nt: TGCGCCAGCAGCATCCGGGACTCGACCCTCGGGCAGTACTTC
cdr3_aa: CASSIRDSTLGQYF

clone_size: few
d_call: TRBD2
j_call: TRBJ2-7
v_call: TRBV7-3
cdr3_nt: TGTGCCAGCAGCCCGAGCGGGGGCAGCTCCTACGAGCAGTACTTC
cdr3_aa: CASSPSGGSSYEQYF

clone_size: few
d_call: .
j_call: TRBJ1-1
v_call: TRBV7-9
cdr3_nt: TGTGCCAGCAGCTTAGACAGGGACACTGAAGCTTTCTTT
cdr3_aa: CASSLDRDTEAFF

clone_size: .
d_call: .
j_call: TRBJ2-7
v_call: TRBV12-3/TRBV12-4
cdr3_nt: TGTGCCAGCAGTTTAATCGTCCTCGAGCAGTACTTC
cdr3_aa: CASSLIVLEQYF

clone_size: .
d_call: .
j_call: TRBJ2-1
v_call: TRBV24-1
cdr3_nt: TGTGCCACCGCTTCTCCAGCGCAAAGCTCCTACAATGAGCAGTTCTTC
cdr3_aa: CATASPAQSSYNEQFF

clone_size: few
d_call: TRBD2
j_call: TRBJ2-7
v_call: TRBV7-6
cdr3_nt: TGTGCCAGCGCGCAGGACCTAGCGGGGGAGCAGTACTTC
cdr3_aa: CASAQDLAGEQYF

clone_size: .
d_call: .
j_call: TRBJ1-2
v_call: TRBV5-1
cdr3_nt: TGCGCCAGCAGCGGCGGAACCCTATATGGCTACACCTTC
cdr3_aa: CASSGGTLYGYTF

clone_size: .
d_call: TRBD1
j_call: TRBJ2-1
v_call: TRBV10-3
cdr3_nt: TGTGCCATGGCACCGCAGGGGGCGGGCTCCTACAATGAGCAGTTCTTC
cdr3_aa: CAMAPQGAGSYNEQFF

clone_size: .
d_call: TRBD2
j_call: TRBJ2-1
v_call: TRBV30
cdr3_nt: TGTGCCTGGACCCTAAGGACTAGCAGCTACAATGAGCAGTTCTTC
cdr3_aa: CAWTLRTSSYNEQFF

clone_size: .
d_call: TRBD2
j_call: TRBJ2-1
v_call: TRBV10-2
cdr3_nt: TGCGCCAGCAGGGGAAGACTAGCGCAAGCTAGCTCCTACAATGAGCAGTTCTTC
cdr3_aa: CASRGRLAQASSYNEQFF

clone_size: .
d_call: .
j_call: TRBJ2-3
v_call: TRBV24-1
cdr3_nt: TGTGCCACCAGTGATTTGCAGGCAGGGCCCGCAGATACGCAGTATTTT
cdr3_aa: CATSDLQAGPADTQYF

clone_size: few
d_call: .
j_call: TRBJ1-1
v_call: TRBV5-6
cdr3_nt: TGTGCCAGCAGCTTGTCTGGAACGAACAGGAACACTGAAGCTTTCTTT
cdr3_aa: CASSLSGTNRNTEAFF

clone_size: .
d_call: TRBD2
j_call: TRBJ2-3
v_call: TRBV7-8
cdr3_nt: TGTGCCAGCAGCTTAAGCGGGAGGGCCGCAGATACGCAGTATTTT
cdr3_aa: CASSLSGRAADTQYF

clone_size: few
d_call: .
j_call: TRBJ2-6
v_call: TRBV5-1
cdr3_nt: TGCGCCAGCAGCCCCCCCGGGGGGGCCAACGTCCTGACTTTC
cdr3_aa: CASSPPGGANVLTF

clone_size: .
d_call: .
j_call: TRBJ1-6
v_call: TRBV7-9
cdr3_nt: TGTGCCAGCAGCCCGAATGTTGAGGGCTCACCCCTCCACTTT
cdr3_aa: CASSPNVEGSPLHF

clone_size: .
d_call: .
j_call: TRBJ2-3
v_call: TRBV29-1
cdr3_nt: TGCAGCGTTGAGGGGGGTACGCAGTATTTT
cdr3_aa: CSVEGGTQYF

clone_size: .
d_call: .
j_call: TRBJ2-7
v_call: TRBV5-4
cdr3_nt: TGTGCCAGCAGCTCCTACCTGAGCTCCTACGAGCAGTACTTC
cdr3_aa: CASSSYLSSYEQYF

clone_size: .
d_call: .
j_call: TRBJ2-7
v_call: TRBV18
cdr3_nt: TGTGCCAGCTCACCAGACACCTACCTCTACGAGCAGTACTTC
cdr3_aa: CASSPDTYLYEQYF

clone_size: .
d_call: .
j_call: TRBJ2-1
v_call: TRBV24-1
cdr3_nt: TGTGCCACCAGTGCTCTTAAAGAGGCCCGCTCCTACAATGAGCAGTTCTTC
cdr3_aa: CATSALKEARSYNEQFF

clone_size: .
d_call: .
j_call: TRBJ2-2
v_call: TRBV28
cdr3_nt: TGTGCCAGTCATAGCACGGGGGACACCGGGGAGCTGTTTTTT
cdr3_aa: CASHSTGDTGELFF

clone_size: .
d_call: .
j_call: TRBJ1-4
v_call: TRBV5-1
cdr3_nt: TGCGCCAGCAGCCAGGGCCGAACAACTAATGAAAAACTGTTTTTT
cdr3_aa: CASSQGRTTNEKLFF

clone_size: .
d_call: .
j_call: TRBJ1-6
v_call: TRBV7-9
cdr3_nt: TGTGCCAGCAGCTTAGGGGGGACAAGCTCCTATAATTCACCCCTCCACTTT
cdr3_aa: CASSLGGTSSYNSPLHF

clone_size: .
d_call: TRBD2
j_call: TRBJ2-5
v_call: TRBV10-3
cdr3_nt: TGTGCCATCAGTGGATGGCTAGCGGGAGGCAGGCAAGAGACCCAGTACTTC
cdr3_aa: CAISGWLAGGRQETQYF

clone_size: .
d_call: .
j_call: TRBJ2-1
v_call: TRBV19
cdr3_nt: TGTGCCAGTAGTAGGGGCGTTCCGGACAATGAGCAGTTCTTC
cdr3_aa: CASSRGVPDNEQFF

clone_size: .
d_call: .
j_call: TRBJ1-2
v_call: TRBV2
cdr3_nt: TGTGCCAGCAGGGAGACCGCCGCTAACTATGGCTACACCTTC
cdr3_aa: CASRETAANYGYTF

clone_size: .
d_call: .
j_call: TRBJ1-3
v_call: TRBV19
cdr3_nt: TGTGCCAGTAGTATAGATCGACAAAGCTCTGGAAACACCATATATTTT
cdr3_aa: CASSIDRQSSGNTIYF

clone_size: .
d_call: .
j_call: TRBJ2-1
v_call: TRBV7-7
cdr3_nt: TGTGCCAGCAGCCTAGGGACTGGACCCAATGAGCAGTTCTTC
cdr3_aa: CASSLGTGPNEQFF

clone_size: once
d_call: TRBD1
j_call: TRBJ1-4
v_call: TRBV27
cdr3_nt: TGTGCCAGCAGTCCTATAACCGACAGGGCGAATGAAAAACTGTTTTTT
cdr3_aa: CASSPITDRANEKLFF

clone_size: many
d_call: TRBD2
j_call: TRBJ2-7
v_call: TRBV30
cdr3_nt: TGTGCCTGGAGTGTACGACTAGCGGCCTCCTACGAGCAGTACTTC
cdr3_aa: CAWSVRLAASYEQYF

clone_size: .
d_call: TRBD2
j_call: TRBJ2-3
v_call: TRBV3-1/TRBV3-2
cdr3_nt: TGTGCCAGCAGCCAAGAGGAGTCTAGCGGGAGCTCCACAGATACGCAGTATTTT
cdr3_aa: CASSQEESSGSSTDTQYF

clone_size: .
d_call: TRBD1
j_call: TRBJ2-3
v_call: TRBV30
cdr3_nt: TGTGCCTGGAGTGCTTACAGGGGGCGATGGTCAGATACGCAGTATTTT
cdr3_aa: CAWSAYRGRWSDTQYF

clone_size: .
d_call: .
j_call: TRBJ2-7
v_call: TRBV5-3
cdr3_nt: TGTGCCAGAAGCTGGGGGGACTTCTCCTACGAGCAGTACTTC
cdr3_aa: CARSWGDFSYEQYF

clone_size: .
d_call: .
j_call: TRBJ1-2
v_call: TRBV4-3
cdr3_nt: TGCGCCAGCAGCCAAACAGGGACCCTAGGCTATGGCTACACCTTC
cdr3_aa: CASSQTGTLGYGYTF

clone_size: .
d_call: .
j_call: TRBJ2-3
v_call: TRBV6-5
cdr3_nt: TGTGCCAGCAGGAGGGACATTGTCACAGATACGCAGTATTTT
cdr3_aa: CASRRDIVTDTQYF

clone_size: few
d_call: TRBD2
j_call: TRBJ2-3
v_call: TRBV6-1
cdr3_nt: TGTGCCAGCAGTGATGCTAGCGGGAGTGTCGATACGCAGTATTTT
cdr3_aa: CASSDASGSVDTQYF

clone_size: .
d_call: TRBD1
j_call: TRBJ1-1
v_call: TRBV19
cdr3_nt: TGTGCCAGTAGGGGACAGGGGATTCCGGCGAACACTGAAGCTTTCTTT
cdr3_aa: CASRGQGIPANTEAFF

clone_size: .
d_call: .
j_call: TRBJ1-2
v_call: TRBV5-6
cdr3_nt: TGTGCCAGCAGCCTGGACAGCTATGGCTACACCTTC
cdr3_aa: CASSLDSYGYTF

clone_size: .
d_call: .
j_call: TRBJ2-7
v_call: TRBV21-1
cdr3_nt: TGTGCCAGCGGAATATTACAGGGCGGTCGTAAATACGAGCAGTACTTC
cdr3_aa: CASGILQGGRKYEQYF

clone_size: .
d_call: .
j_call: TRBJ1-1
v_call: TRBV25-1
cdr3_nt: TGTGCCAGCAGGTTATTCAGTGAAGCTTTCTTT
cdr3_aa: CASRLFSEAFF

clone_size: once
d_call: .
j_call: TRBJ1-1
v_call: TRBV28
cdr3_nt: TGTGCCAGCAGTCTAATCAGGGAGGACACTGAAGCTTTCTTT
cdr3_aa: CASSLIREDTEAFF

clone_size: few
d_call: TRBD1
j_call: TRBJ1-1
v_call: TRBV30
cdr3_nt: TGTGCCTGGAGTCGGGACAGTAACACTGAAGCTTTCTTT
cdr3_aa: CAWSRDSNTEAFF

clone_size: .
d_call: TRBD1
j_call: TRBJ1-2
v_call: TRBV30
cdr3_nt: TGTGCCTGGAACCCGGGACAGCCTTCTGGCTACACCTTC
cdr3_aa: CAWNPGQPSGYTF

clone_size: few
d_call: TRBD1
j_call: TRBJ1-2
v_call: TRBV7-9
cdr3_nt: TGTGCCAGCAGCCGCCCCTTAGGGGGCCCGGGGGGCTACACCTTC
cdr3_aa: CASSRPLGGPGGYTF

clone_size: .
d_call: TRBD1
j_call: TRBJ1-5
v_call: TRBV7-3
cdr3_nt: TGTGCCAGCAGCTTAGGGGGACAGGGCGATCAGCCCCAGCATTTT
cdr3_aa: CASSLGGQGDQPQHF

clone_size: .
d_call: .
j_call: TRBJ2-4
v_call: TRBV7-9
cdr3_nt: TGTGCCAGCAGCTCCGAGCTAGCCAAAAACATTCAGTACTTC
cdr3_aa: CASSSELAKNIQYF

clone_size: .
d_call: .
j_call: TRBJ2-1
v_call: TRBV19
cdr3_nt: TGTGCCAGTAGTGATGTGGCGGGACGGGATGAGCAGTTCTTC
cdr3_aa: CASSDVAGRDEQFF